Listed here are 21 T cell receptor beta chains from one sample, sequenced in a study of blood T cell repertoires in COVID-19. Profiling relied on immunoSEQ multiplex PCR, and the TCRdb table lists in-frame clones only, not all of them. The sample records around 100,000 clones, 89% being singletons. Material: peripheral blood. The receptors stem from a man aged 55 to 70 with COVID-19, enrolled during active disease.

The chain links TRBV6-4 to TRBJ2-1, with TRBD2 as a possible D gene (6 bases). Between the trimmed V and J ends, which lost 3 bases and 5 bases, there was a span of 11 bases. The CDR3 has 14 amino acids. Germline V CDR1 and CDR2: MRHNA, SNTAGT. Written as DNA, the CDR3 is TGTGCCAGCAGTGATGTAGCGGAAGACAATGAGCAGTTCTTC. Translated, it gives CASSDVAEDNEQFF.

The rearrangement uses TRBV19 and TRBJ1-1; a weak D match, TRBD1 (5 bases). CDR3 length: 14 amino acids. The V gene's germline CDR1 is LNHDA and CDR2 SQIVND (reference sequence). V was shortened by 5 bases and J by 0 bases, with 10 bases between the two germline ends. The DNA of the CDR3 is TGTGCCAGTAGTCACCGGGGGATGAACACTGAAGCTTTCTTT. Its translation: CASSHRGMNTEAFF.

This clone was picked up many times. The chain links TRBV7-8 to TRBJ1-5; a possible D gene is TRBD1 (5 bases). The CDR3 has 16 amino acids. V was clipped by 1 base and J by 9 bases, with 19 bases between them. Germline assignment: CDR1 SGHVS and CDR2 FQNEAQ. CDR3 bases: TGTGCCAGCAGCTTAGAAACCGGGACTTCTAGTGGGCCCCAGCATTTT. It is translated as CASSLETGTSSGPQHF. Combining the CDR3 with reference TRBV7-8 and TRBJ1-5 gives the whole variable domain GAGVSQSPRYKVAKRGQDVALRCDPISGHVSLFWYQQALGQGPEFLTYFQNEAQLDKSGLPSDRFFAERPEGSVSTLKIQRTQQEDSAVYLCASSLETGTSSGPQHFGDGTRLSIL.

The CDR3 DNA sequence: TGCGCCAGCAGCCTGACTAGCGGGATCTACAATGAGCAGTTCTTC. As protein: CASSLTSGIYNEQFF. The V call is TRBV4-3, the J call TRBJ2-1; TRBD2 matches 11 bases. Trimming cost V 4 bases and J 3 bases; bases outside gene matches: 2. The CDR3 totals 15 residues. Germline V gene sequence: CDR1 LGHNA, CDR2 YSLEER.

This rearrangement joins TRBV30 to TRBJ1-5; no reliable D call. The CDR3 has 14 amino acids. The V gene lost 0 bases and the J gene lost 4 bases, with 10 bases spanning the gap. Germline assignment: CDR1 GTSNPN and CDR2 SVGIG (reference sequence). The CDR3 loop reads CAWSVRELNQPQHF. The CDR3 DNA reads as TGTGCCTGGAGTGTAAGGGAGCTTAATCAGCCCCAGCATTTT.

The chain couples TRBV6-5 to TRBJ2-7; the D gene is possibly TRBD1 (6 bases). The CDR3 consists of 12 residues. In germline, CDR1 is MNHEY, CDR2 SVGAGI. The V end was cut by 5 bases, the J end by 2 bases, with 7 bases between. CDR3 residues: CASSPGAYEQYF. CDR3 bases: TGTGCCAGCAGTCCAGGGGCCTACGAGCAGTACTTC.

The chain couples TRBV29-1 to TRBJ1-2; TRBD1 matches at 8 bases. This CDR3 region has 13 residues. J was trimmed by 4 bases and V by 5 bases; bases with no gene match: 6. The germline CDR1 and CDR2 sequences are SQVTM and ANQGSEA. CDR3 in amino acids: CSVRTGYIYGYTF. The DNA for the CDR3 is TGCAGCGTTCGGACAGGGTATATCTATGGCTACACCTTC.

The V and J genes are TRBV6-2 or TRBV6-3 and TRBJ2-2; 9 bases line up with TRBD2. The CDR3 has 17 residues. CDR1 and CDR2 (germline): MNHEY, SVGEGT. J was trimmed by 5 bases and V by 3 bases; bases with no gene match: 10. CDR3 amino acids: CASSYTSGRLSTGELFF. The CDR3 DNA is TGTGCCAGCAGTTATACGAGCGGGAGGTTGAGTACCGGGGAGCTGTTTTTT.

The rearrangement links TRBV6-5 to TRBJ2-1, with 12 bases fitting TRBD1. With V trimmed by 4 bases and J by 5 bases, 6 bases remained unmatched. The germline gives CDR1 MNHEY, CDR2 SVGAGI. The CDR3 spans 16 residues. CDR3: CASSFRGQGADNEQFF. DNA of the CDR3: TGTGCCAGCAGTTTCCGGGGACAGGGGGCGGACAATGAGCAGTTCTTC.

The rearrangement links TRBV2 to TRBJ1-6; D uncertain. In germline, CDR1 is SNHLY, CDR2 FYNNEI. This CDR3 is 14 amino acids long. Trimming stripped 5 bases from V and 7 bases from J, with 12 bases between. The CDR3 sequence: CASSPDAGNSPLHF. CDR3 in DNA: TGTGCCAGCAGTCCGGATGCCGGGAATTCACCCCTCCACTTT.

The chain uses TRBV5-1 and TRBJ1-4; 7 bases are shared with TRBD1. The junction had 8 bases not matched to a gene; V was cut back by 4 bases and J by 8 bases. This CDR3 has 14 residues. CDR1 and CDR2 (germline): SGHRS, YFSETQ. Here the CDR3 reads CASSPRGHEEKLFF. The CDR3 DNA reads as TGCGCCAGCAGCCCAAGGGGGCACGAAGAAAAACTGTTTTTT.

The V gene is TRBV3-1 (or the pseudogene TRBV3-2), the J gene TRBJ2-5; D not resolved. V lost 1 base, J lost 5 bases, and 14 bases lay in between. There are 15 residues in the CDR3. Germline-derived CDR1 and CDR2 are LGHDT and YNNKEL (reference sequence). CDR3 nucleotide sequence: TGTGCCAGCAGCCAAGGCGGATACGCTGCGGAGACCCAGTACTTC. It translates to CASSQGGYAAETQYF.

V and J are TRBV12-3 or TRBV12-4 and TRBJ1-5, with no clear D. The CDR3 consists of 13 residues. The germline V and J ends were trimmed by 3 bases and 9 bases, with 12 bases remaining between them. The CDR3, as DNA: TGTGCCAGCAGTTTGAAGGGAGGGAGGCCCCAGCATTTT. Translating gives CASSLKGGRPQHF.

This clone has only one observation. In nucleotides, the CDR3 is TGTGCCAGCAGCGTTACAGAGAACACTGAAGCTTTCTTT. It yields the protein CASSVTENTEAFF. The chain couples TRBV6-4 to TRBJ1-1; no clear D. Germline CDR1 and CDR2: MRHNA and SNTAGT. The CDR3 covers 13 residues. The V and J ends lost 6 bases and 1 base respectively, with 9 bases between them.

The J gene is TRBJ2-1, the V gene TRBV10-2; 9 bases match TRBD2. Germline trimming cut 7 bases from V and 7 bases from J; bases unmatched to any gene: 8. Germline values: CDR1 WSHSY, CDR2 SAAADI. This CDR3 contains 14 residues. This chain's CDR3 is CASKGAGGNNEQFF. As DNA, the CDR3 is TGCGCCAGCAAAGGAGCGGGAGGTAATAATGAGCAGTTCTTC.

The rearrangement joins TRBV29-1 to TRBJ2-2; TRBD1 aligns across 7 bases. Looked up from germline, CDR1 is SQVTM and CDR2 is ANQGSEA. The ends lost 7 bases at V and 6 bases at J; junction bases unmatched: 11. The CDR3 totals 14 residues. In DNA form, the CDR3 reads TGCAGCGCTTCGACAGGGCGATTGGCCGGGGAGCTGTTTTTT. It encodes CSASTGRLAGELFF.

The chain has TRBV6-5 and TRBJ2-1; the match to TRBD1 covers 10 bases. CDR3 length: 14 residues. Germline trimming cut 6 bases from V and 10 bases from J; bases unmatched to any gene: 9. Looked up from germline, CDR1 is MNHEY and CDR2 is SVGAGI. CDR3 bases: TGTGCCAGCAGCGGGACAGGGGATAGTGGCGAGCAGTTCTTC. It yields the protein CASSGTGDSGEQFF.

V gene TRBV5-1 combines with J gene TRBJ1-2; D remains unclear. The CDR3 contains 12 residues. Trimming removed 0 bases at V and 6 bases at J, with 6 bases between. Per the germline V gene, CDR1 is SGHRS and CDR2 is YFSETQ. CDR3 coding DNA: TGCGCCAGCAGCTTGGACTTCCATGGCTACACCTTC. Translation gives CASSLDFHGYTF.

This clone was seen only once. The chain carries TRBV18 and TRBJ1-1; D may be TRBD1 (6 bases). Germline CDR1 reads KGHSH; CDR2 reads LQKENI. The CDR3 length is 13 residues. With 0 bases removed from V and 11 bases from J, the gap between germline ends came to 13 bases. The CDR3 coding sequence is TGTGCCAGCTCACCACCTTCGGTCCAGGGGGCTTTCTTT. This sequence encodes CASSPPSVQGAFF.

The chain is built from TRBV5-1 and TRBJ1-5, with D perhaps TRBD1 (5 bases). The CDR3 is 15 amino acids. Germline CDR1 SGHRS, CDR2 YFSETQ. Trimming removed 3 bases from V and 4 bases from J, with 14 bases in between. The CDR3 DNA reads as TGCGCCAGCAGCTCGGGGGGAGCAGATAATCAGCCCCAGCATTTT. It is translated as CASSSGGADNQPQHF. The whole variable domain, remainder taken from reference TRBV5-1 and TRBJ1-5, is KAGVTQTPRYLIKTRGQQVTLSCSPISGHRSVSWYQQTPGQGLQFLFEYFSETQRNKGNFPGRFSGRQFSNSRSEMNVSTLELGDSALYLCASSSGGADNQPQHFGDGTRLSIL.

The chain recombines TRBV4-3 with TRBJ2-7, with D tentatively TRBD1 (6 bases). The V gene lost 1 base and the J gene lost 3 bases, with 19 bases spanning the gap. CDR1 and CDR2 (germline): LGHNA, YSLEER. There are 17 residues in the CDR3. In DNA, the CDR3 is TGCGCCAGCAGCCAAGGGGTGTCTCAGGGGAAAAGCTACGAGCAGTACTTC. Translated: CASSQGVSQGKSYEQYF.